A single sample is the source of the 28 T cell receptor beta chains below, sequenced in a study of shared clonotypes between healthy human individuals. Repertoires were generated with immunoSEQ multiplex PCR, while TCRdb's copy carries only in-frame clones and drops some. The sample lists approximately 440,000 clones; around 77% were seen once. Source material: PBMCs. The source of these receptors is a woman in her 40s in good health. Some clones in this sample may be carry-over from other donors' samples.

This clone has more than one count but fewer than ten. Since a far larger clone is one base different, this is likely a read error. The CDR3 does not close with the conserved phenylalanine or tryptophan, likely indicating a read error. V is TRBV29-1 and J is TRBJ1-1, with D possibly being TRBD1 (6 bases). Germline-derived CDR1 and CDR2 are SQVTM and ANQGSEA. The CDR3 runs to 13 residues. Trimming pared 5 bases from V and 8 bases from J, leaving 18 bases between. CDR3 nucleotide sequence: TGCAGCGTTAACGAACAGGGAGTCGGCGAAGCTTTCCTT. Its protein is CSVNEQGVGEAFL.

This clone occurred many times. The chain uses TRBV6-5 and TRBJ1-5; D gene unclear. Germline CDR1 MNHEY, CDR2 SVGAGI. The V and J ends lost 2 bases and 5 bases respectively, with 7 bases between them. The CDR3 totals 13 residues. The CDR3 region is CASSYTQDQPQHF. The CDR3 DNA reads TGTGCCAGCAGTTACACCCAGGATCAGCCCCAGCATTTT.

Remarks on this clone: A far larger clone lies a single base away; this is likely a read error. This specimen includes other DNA sequences encoding the same CDR3. The V gene is TRBV7-7, the J gene TRBJ2-5; TRBD1 aligns across 8 bases. The germline CDR1 and CDR2 sequences are SSHAT and FNYEAQ (reference sequence). The trim removed 0 bases at V and 5 bases at J, leaving 5 bases unmatched. CDR3 length: 15 amino acids. The CDR3 sequence: CASSLARGPQETQYF. The CDR3 DNA follows: TGTGCCAGCAGCTTAGCCAGGGGGCCCCAGGAGACCCAGTACTTC.

The V gene is TRBV10-3, the J gene TRBJ1-4, with D unclear. The CDR3 extends over 15 amino acids. With 4 bases removed from V and 6 bases from J, the gap between germline ends came to 15 bases. CDR1 and CDR2 from the germline V gene are ENHRY and SYGVKD. Here the CDR3 reads CAISGSSTGDEKLFF. The CDR3 DNA reads TGTGCCATCAGTGGGAGTTCTACCGGGGATGAAAAACTGTTTTTT.

The chain carries TRBV2 and TRBJ2-7; 10 positions agree with TRBD1. CDR3 length: 15 residues. Trimming removed 4 bases from V and 2 bases from J; junction bases left unmatched: 5. CDR1 and CDR2 from the germline V gene are SNHLY and FYNNEI. The CDR3 region has the DNA TGTGCCAGCAGTGTTCGGACAGGGGGACCCTACGAGCAGTACTTC. Encoded protein: CASSVRTGGPYEQYF.

Remarks on this clone: A far bigger clonotype differs at one base, so this is likely a read error. The identical CDR3 is also encoded by other nucleotide sequences in the sample. This sequence joins TRBV4-1 and TRBJ2-7; D is tentatively TRBD1 or TRBD2 (5 bases each). Per germline, CDR1 MGHRA and CDR2 YSYEKL. V was trimmed by 1 base and J by 5 bases, leaving 12 bases between them. This CDR3 is 14 amino acids long. For the CDR3, the DNA is TGCGCCAGCAGCCAAGGAGGAGAGGGACACGAGCAGTACTTC. This encodes CASSQGGEGHEQYF.

Comments on this clone: It differs at one base from a far larger clone, so likely a read error. Written as DNA, the CDR3 is TGTGCCAGCAGTGAACCAGGGACCTACCCGAGAGGGCAGTACTTC. Its protein product is CASSEPGTYPRGQYF. The chain uses TRBV25-1 and TRBJ2-7; D assignment may be TRBD1 or TRBD2 (5 bases each). V lost 2 bases to trimming and J lost 9 bases, with 20 bases between them. CDR1 and CDR2 from the germline V gene are MGHDK and SYGVNS. The CDR3 contains 15 residues.

This clone was picked up a small number of times. The rearrangement uses TRBV6-4 and TRBJ2-7, with D perhaps TRBD1 or TRBD2 (5 bases each). V lost 4 bases, J lost 1 base, and 23 bases lay in between. The V gene's germline CDR1 is MRHNA and CDR2 SNTAGT. This CDR3 is built from 18 residues. This CDR3 reads CASSGGASALHLSYEQYF. CDR3 nucleotide sequence: TGTGCCAGCAGTGGAGGGGCGTCGGCCTTGCATTTGTCCTACGAGCAGTACTTC.

This clone was counted once. The sample contains more than one DNA sequence encoding this CDR3. The V and J genes are TRBV28 and TRBJ1-5; possibly TRBD1 for D (5 bases). The V end lost 2 bases, the J end lost 1 base, and 9 bases lay between the germline ends. CDR3 length: 15 amino acids. CDR1 MDHEN and CDR2 SYDVKM come from the germline V gene. The CDR3 is CASSLAGGSNQPQHF. The CDR3 DNA sequence: TGTGCCAGCAGTTTAGCCGGGGGGAGCAATCAGCCCCAGCATTTT.

V is TRBV5-1 and J is TRBJ2-7; no definite D call. This CDR3 spans 14 amino acids. V lost 0 bases, J lost 0 bases, and 7 bases lay in between. The germline gives CDR1 SGHRS, CDR2 YFSETQ. The CDR3 protein is CASSLVESSYEQYF. CDR3 nucleotide sequence: TGCGCCAGCAGCTTGGTGGAGAGCTCCTACGAGCAGTACTTC.

This clone was recorded only once. This chain links TRBV5-1 with TRBJ2-7; D gene uncertain. CDR3 size: 14 residues. Trimming shortened V by 2 bases and J by 6 bases, and 15 bases separated the two germline ends. The germline V gene has CDR1 SGHRS and CDR2 YFSETQ. This CDR3 reads CASSFGDTRSEQYF. Written as DNA, the CDR3 is TGCGCCAGCAGCTTTGGAGACACCCGAAGCGAGCAGTACTTC.

The CDR3: CASRYERFF. CDR3 DNA: TGTGCCAGCAGATACGAGAGGTTCTTC. The rearrangement links TRBV27 to TRBJ2-1, with no clear D. CDR1 is MNHEY and CDR2 is SMNVEV in the germline V gene (reference sequence). Trimming removed 6 bases from V and 15 bases from J, with 9 bases in between. This CDR3 has 9 amino acids.

The chain has TRBV7-8 and TRBJ1-2; D gene uncertain. Germline CDR1 and CDR2: SGHVS and FQNEAQ. This CDR3 is built from 14 residues. Trimming cost V 5 bases and J 4 bases, with 14 bases left between them. The CDR3 sequence: CASSPRANGYGYTF. CDR3 nucleotides: TGTGCCAGCAGCCCCCGGGCGAACGGCTATGGCTACACCTTC.

The chain has TRBV28 and TRBJ2-1, with 7 bases identical to TRBD2. CDR1 and CDR2 (germline): MDHEN, SYDVKM. This CDR3 comprises 13 residues. V lost 7 bases and J lost 10; bases outside the gene matches: 10. This CDR3 is CASTNSGPGEQFF. CDR3 DNA sequence: TGTGCCAGCACTAATAGCGGGCCAGGAGAGCAGTTCTTC.

This clone was observed many times. The chain carries TRBV28 and TRBJ2-7; 10 bases are a match to TRBD1. The CDR3 consists of 16 residues. Germline-derived CDR1 and CDR2 are MDHEN and SYDVKM. The ends lost 6 bases at V and 1 base at J; junction bases unmatched: 9. For the CDR3, the DNA is TGTGCCAGCAGGAGACCGGGACAGGGGACTTCCTACGAGCAGTACTTC. The encoded protein is CASRRPGQGTSYEQYF.

V and J are TRBV27 and TRBJ2-1; D may match TRBD1 or TRBD2 (5 bases each). Trimming left V 7 bases short and J 9 bases short, with 13 bases between. Germline CDR1 is MNHEY and CDR2 is SMNVEV (reference sequence). This CDR3 has 12 amino acids. The CDR3 spells CASTDRGVEQFF. In DNA, the CDR3 is TGTGCCAGCACCGACCGGGGCGTTGAGCAGTTCTTC.

This rearrangement joins TRBV7-2 to TRBJ1-3; 11 bases match TRBD1. Germline-derived CDR1 and CDR2 are SGHTA and FQGNSA. Trimming at V came to 5 bases and at J to 0 bases, leaving 6 bases not matched to a gene. The CDR3 sequence is 17 residues long. The CDR3 region has the DNA TGTGCCAGCAGCCTCCGGACAGGGGGCCGCTCTGGAAACACCATATATTTT. It encodes CASSLRTGGRSGNTIYF.

This clone has a handful of counts. The chain has TRBV5-1 and TRBJ1-2; D not certain. CDR3 length: 15 amino acids. Germline V gene sequence: CDR1 SGHRS, CDR2 YFSETQ. V was shortened by 6 bases and J by 0 bases, with 15 bases between the two germline ends. The CDR3 loop reads CASKGLEGSNYGYTF. DNA of the CDR3: TGCGCCAGCAAGGGTTTAGAGGGATCTAACTATGGCTACACCTTC.

The V and J genes are TRBV28 and TRBJ2-7; a possible D gene is TRBD1 (5 bases). V was pared by 6 bases and J by 3 bases, with 6 bases between. Per germline, CDR1 MDHEN and CDR2 SYDVKM. This CDR3 is built from 11 residues. DNA for the CDR3: TGTGCCAGCAGGGGGCGCTACGAGCAGTACTTC. Protein: CASRGRYEQYF.

This sequence joins TRBV4-2 and TRBJ2-3, with a possible D match to TRBD1 (6 bases). The germline V gene encodes CDR1 LGHNA and CDR2 YNFKEQ. The CDR3 runs 16 residues. The V end lost 4 bases, the J end lost 2 bases, and 16 bases lay between the germline ends. CDR3 bases: TGTGCCAGCAGCCGCAGGGGTCAGGGGAACACAGATACGCAGTATTTT. Residues: CASSRRGQGNTDTQYF.

The genes are TRBV30 and TRBJ2-3; TRBD2 might be the D (6 bases). CDR1 and CDR2 (germline): GTSNPN, SVGIG (reference sequence). CDR3 length: 13 amino acids. V lost 2 bases, J lost 1 base, and 7 bases lay in between. The CDR3 is CAWSRRGTDTQYF. Written as DNA, the CDR3 is TGTGCCTGGAGTCGGAGGGGCACAGATACGCAGTATTTT.

The chain has TRBV14 and TRBJ2-5; unclear D gene. In germline, CDR1 is SGHDN, CDR2 FVKESK. With 1 base removed from V and 2 bases from J, the gap between germline ends came to 11 bases. The CDR3 spans 15 residues. The DNA for the CDR3 is TGTGCCAGCAGCCAAGTCCAGGCCACGCAAGAGACCCAGTACTTC. Translating it yields CASSQVQATQETQYF.

The chain joins TRBV30 to TRBJ1-3; 7 bases are shared with TRBD1. V shed 3 bases and J 2 bases; nucleotides not matched to a gene: 4. Germline V gene sequence: CDR1 GTSNPN, CDR2 SVGIG (reference sequence). This CDR3 has 14 amino acids. CDR3 DNA: TGTGCCTGGAGCCCGACAGGGCCTGGAAACACCATATATTTT. The encoded protein is CAWSPTGPGNTIYF.

This chain joins TRBV5-6 and TRBJ2-1; 7 nucleotides line up with TRBD2. The germline gives CDR1 SGHDT, CDR2 YYEEEE. The V segment lost 3 bases and the J segment 4 bases; nucleotides outside the gene matches: 13. The CDR3 loop spans 17 amino acids. CDR3 residues: CASSSVTSAETYNEQFF. CDR3 bases: TGTGCCAGCAGCTCAGTTACTAGCGCAGAAACGTACAATGAGCAGTTCTTC.

The chain recombines TRBV28 with TRBJ2-5, with 13 bases that match TRBD2. Germline assignment: CDR1 MDHEN and CDR2 SYDVKM. The CDR3 runs to 18 residues. V trimming: 7 bases; J trimming: 2 bases; junction bases outside the gene matches: 13. CDR3 protein: CASNPKGTSGTWQETQYF. The CDR3 region has the DNA TGTGCCAGCAACCCCAAAGGGACTAGCGGGACTTGGCAAGAGACCCAGTACTTC.

Many counts were recorded for this clone. The chain uses TRBV27 and TRBJ2-3; the D gene could be TRBD1 or TRBD2 (5 bases each). CDR3 length: 15 amino acids. The ends were cut back, 5 bases at V and 6 bases at J, with 18 bases in the middle. Germline V gives CDR1 MNHEY, CDR2 SMNVEV (reference sequence). The CDR3 sequence is CASSPGTQYADTQYF. CDR3 in DNA: TGTGCCAGCAGTCCCGGGACCCAGTACGCGGATACGCAGTATTTT.

As concerns this clone: Other DNA sequences in the same sample also yield this CDR3. This rearrangement joins TRBV4-3 to TRBJ2-2, with TRBD2 identical over 9 bases. This CDR3 has 16 amino acids. Trimming removed 1 base from V and 4 bases from J; junction bases left unmatched: 4. Germline V gene sequence: CDR1 LGHNA, CDR2 YSLEER. The CDR3 is CASSQVSGRGTGELFF. CDR3 in DNA: TGCGCCAGCAGCCAAGTTAGCGGGAGAGGCACCGGGGAGCTGTTTTTT.

This clone was recorded many times. The sample has other DNA sequences that encode this CDR3 too. This chain uses TRBV10-1 with TRBJ2-7; TRBD1 might be the D (5 bases). V dropped 1 base and J dropped 0 bases, with 13 bases sitting between them. Germline V lookup: CDR1 WNHNN, CDR2 SYGVQD (reference sequence). There are 16 residues in the CDR3. For the CDR3, the DNA is TGCGCCAGCAGTGAGTATCCGGACACGAACTCCTACGAGCAGTACTTC. It is translated as CASSEYPDTNSYEQYF.